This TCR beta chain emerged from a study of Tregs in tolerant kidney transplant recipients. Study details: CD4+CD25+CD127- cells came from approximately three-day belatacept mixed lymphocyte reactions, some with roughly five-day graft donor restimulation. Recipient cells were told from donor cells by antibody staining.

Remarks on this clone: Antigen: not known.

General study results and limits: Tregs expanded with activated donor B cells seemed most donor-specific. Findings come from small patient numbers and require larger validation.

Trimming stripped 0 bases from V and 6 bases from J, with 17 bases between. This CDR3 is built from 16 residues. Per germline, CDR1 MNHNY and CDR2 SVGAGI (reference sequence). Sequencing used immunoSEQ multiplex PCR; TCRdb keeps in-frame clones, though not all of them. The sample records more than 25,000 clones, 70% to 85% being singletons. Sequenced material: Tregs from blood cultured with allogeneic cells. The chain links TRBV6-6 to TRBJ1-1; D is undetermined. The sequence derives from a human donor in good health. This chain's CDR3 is CASSYSPRTLEPEAFF. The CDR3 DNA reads TGTGCCAGCAGTTACTCGCCCCGAACCCTGGAGCCTGAAGCTTTCTTT.